This TCR beta chain was recorded in a study of T cell repertoires in aging, cancer and after chemotherapy. V was pared by 3 bases and J by 1 base, with 9 bases between. Germline V gives CDR1 SEHNR, CDR2 FQNEAQ (reference sequence). The CDR3 has 14 residues. By share, this clonotype ranks as medium-sized (0.01 to 0.1%). Rearranged V-D-J TRB sequences were amplified with a mixed TRB-A/B primer pool. TCRdb itself ran the multiplex PCR reads through MiXCR, one entry per CDR3 protein. The data show a few hundred distinct CDR3 sequences, with 15% to 20% seen just once and around 50% held by the top ten. TCR beta rearrangements were amplified from peripheral blood genomic DNA.

Sequencing input: blood. The source is a human donor with a solid tumor. The V and J genes are TRBV7-9 and TRBJ1-1; no clear D gene. The chain's CDR3 is CASSFVPRNTEAFF. As DNA, the CDR3 is TGTGCCAGCAGCTTTGTCCCACGGAACACTGAAGCTTTCTTT. Looking up the rest from reference TRBV7-9 and TRBJ1-1 gives the full variable domain: DTGVSQNPRHKITKRGQNVTFRCDPISEHNRLYWYRQTLGQGPEFLTYFQNEAQLEKSRLLSDRFSAERPKGSFSTLEIQRTEQGDSAMYLCASSFVPRNTEAFFGQGTRLTVV.